The 25 T cell receptor beta chains below all came from one sample that was sequenced in a study of identifying expanded T cells in peripheral blood (dated by TCRdb to the late 2010s). The method was the immunoSEQ multiplex PCR assay. The source is immuneACCESS, and TCRdb retained only in-frame sequences with V and J called. Part of the clones is not carried over; for the studies checked, unresolved V genes explain less than half of this, and the remainder is unexplained. The sample contains 120,000 or so clones, more than 80% of them found a single time. The top ten hold more than 2.5% of the sample. The material sequenced was blood. These receptor sequences come from a person aged 18 to 70 in good health.

V usage is TRBV7-9 and J usage is TRBJ1-2; no clear D gene. The CDR3 covers 14 residues. The germline V and J ends were trimmed by 4 bases and 3 bases, with 12 bases remaining between them. Germline-derived CDR1 and CDR2 are SEHNR and FQNEAQ (reference sequence). The CDR3 DNA follows: TGTGCCAGCAGCTCCCGATTGGACGACTATGGCTACACCTTC. Protein sequence: CASSSRLDDYGYTF.

The genes are TRBV6-5 and TRBJ1-2; tentative D call: TRBD1 (6 bases). The CDR3 extends over 13 amino acids. The germline gives CDR1 MNHEY, CDR2 SVGAGI. Trimming removed 6 bases at V and 8 bases at J, with 16 bases between. This chain's CDR3 is CASSLTGTNGYTF. The CDR3 DNA sequence: TGTGCCAGCAGCCTTACCGGGACAAACGGCTACACCTTC.

CDR3 amino acids: CAWRQETRSYEQYF. CDR3 DNA: TGTGCCTGGAGGCAAGAGACCCGATCCTACGAGCAGTACTTC. The V call is TRBV30, the J call TRBJ2-7, with unresolved D. Trimming took 3 bases from V and 1 from J, leaving 13 bases between them. In germline, CDR1 is GTSNPN, CDR2 SVGIG (reference sequence). CDR3 length: 14 amino acids.

The chain combines TRBV14 with TRBJ1-6; D might be TRBD1 (5 bases). Between the trimmed V and J ends, which lost 4 bases and 2 bases, there was a span of 9 bases. CDR1 is SGHDN, CDR2 FVKESK, per germline. This CDR3 is 15 amino acids long. CDR3 coding DNA: TGTGCCAGCAGCCTACAGGTTACCTATAATTCACCCCTCCACTTT. This gives the protein CASSLQVTYNSPLHF.

The V and J genes are TRBV7-6 and TRBJ1-1; possibly TRBD1 for D (6 bases). Between the trimmed V and J ends, which lost 3 bases and 6 bases, there was a span of 29 bases. CDR3 size: 19 residues. Germline V CDR1 and CDR2: SGHVS, FNYEAQ. The CDR3 protein is CASSLSFRYDRRLGAEAFF. CDR3 DNA: TGTGCCAGCAGCTTGAGTTTTCGGTATGACAGGCGGCTGGGGGCTGAAGCTTTCTTT.

The chain couples TRBV5-1 to TRBJ2-7; D might be TRBD1 (6 bases). Germline values: CDR1 SGHRS, CDR2 YFSETQ. Trimming pared 2 bases from V and 5 bases from J, leaving 14 bases between. The CDR3 has 14 residues. The CDR3 nucleotides read TGCGCCAGCAGCTTACAGGGTACCAAAGACGAGCAGTACTTC. Translated: CASSLQGTKDEQYF.

The rearrangement uses TRBV7-2 and TRBJ1-6; D not resolved. From germline, CDR1 is SGHTA and CDR2 FQGNSA. The CDR3 loop spans 16 amino acids. Between the trimmed V and J ends, which lost 0 bases and 11 bases, there was a span of 17 bases. This CDR3 is CASSLALGMVTPPLHF. The CDR3 bases are TGTGCCAGCAGCTTAGCGCTAGGAATGGTCACACCACCCCTCCACTTT.

The chain uses TRBV7-2 and TRBJ1-2; D perhaps matches TRBD1 (6 bases). V lost 3 bases and J 8 bases, leaving 13 bases between the germline ends. From germline, CDR1 is SGHTA and CDR2 FQGNSA. CDR3 length: 13 residues. CDR3 nucleotide sequence: TGTGCCAGCAGCTTCGGGGGAGGGGGAGGCTACACCTTC. It is translated as CASSFGGGGGYTF.

This chain links TRBV7-2 with TRBJ1-2, with D possibly being TRBD1 (5 bases). Germline assignment: CDR1 SGHTA and CDR2 FQGNSA. This CDR3 is 17 amino acids long. Trimming took 5 bases from V and 0 from J, leaving 19 bases between them. The CDR3 loop reads CASSLAWGSSSNYGYTF. The CDR3 region has the DNA TGTGCCAGCAGCCTGGCTTGGGGGTCTTCGTCTAACTATGGCTACACCTTC.

The chain recombines TRBV19 with TRBJ2-3; D possibly corresponds to TRBD2 (5 bases). The CDR3 loop spans 12 amino acids. Germline loops: CDR1 LNHDA, CDR2 SQIVND (reference sequence). V gave up 4 bases and J gave up 6 bases, with 8 bases separating them. As DNA, the CDR3 is TGTGCCAGTAGTACAAGAGGGGATACGCAGTATTTT. It codes for CASSTRGDTQYF.

The rearrangement uses TRBV7-8 and TRBJ2-2; either TRBD1 or TRBD2 may supply D (5 bases each). CDR1 and CDR2 from the germline V gene are SGHVS and FQNEAQ. Trimming took 4 bases from V and 4 from J, leaving 10 bases between them. The CDR3 sequence is 14 residues long. The CDR3 is CASSYRGSTGELFF. CDR3 in DNA: TGTGCCAGCAGCTACCGGGGCAGCACCGGGGAGCTGTTTTTT.

The genes are TRBV7-2 and TRBJ2-7, with a possible D match to TRBD1 (6 bases). The germline V and J ends were trimmed by 6 bases and 0 bases, with 15 bases remaining between them. CDR3 size: 15 residues. CDR1 and CDR2 (germline): SGHTA, FQGNSA. CDR3 protein: CASSPYRASSYEQYF. The CDR3 coding sequence is TGTGCCAGCAGTCCATACAGGGCGAGCTCCTACGAGCAGTACTTC.

This clone was counted only a few times. V is TRBV25-1 and J is TRBJ1-3, with unresolved D. CDR3 size: 13 residues. V gave up 1 base and J gave up 4 bases, with 5 bases separating them. Per the germline V gene, CDR1 is MGHDK and CDR2 is SYGVNS. CDR3 sequence (DNA): TGTGCCAGCAGTGAATTCTCAGGAAACACCATATATTTT. Protein sequence: CASSEFSGNTIYF.

The chain is built from TRBV2 and TRBJ2-2, with a tentative D call TRBD2 (5 bases). CDR3 length equals 15 residues. With 4 bases removed from V and 7 bases from J, the gap between germline ends came to 16 bases. Germline V gives CDR1 SNHLY, CDR2 FYNNEI. DNA for the CDR3: TGTGCCAGCAGTGGCTACCCGGGCGGAGGCGGGGAGCTGTTTTTT. It yields the protein CASSGYPGGGGELFF.

The rearrangement joins TRBV7-9 to TRBJ1-1, with 7 bases lining up with TRBD1. The CDR3 runs 14 residues. V lost 1 base to trimming and J lost 5 bases; unmatched junction nucleotides: 4. Germline V gene sequence: CDR1 SEHNR, CDR2 FQNEAQ (reference sequence). The CDR3 DNA follows: TGTGCCAGCAGCTTAGAAGGGGGCGTAACTGAAGCTTTCTTT. As protein: CASSLEGGVTEAFF.

The rearrangement links TRBV7-9 to TRBJ1-4; D uncertain. Germline loops: CDR1 SEHNR, CDR2 FQNEAQ (reference sequence). Trimming cost V 5 bases and J 8 bases, with 9 bases left between them. The CDR3 runs 12 residues. The CDR3 sequence: CASSDPSEKLFF. The CDR3, as DNA: TGTGCCAGCAGCGATCCTTCGGAAAAACTGTTTTTT.

The chain couples TRBV4-3 to TRBJ2-2; D is possibly TRBD2 (6 bases). V lost 1 base to trimming and J lost 1 base, with 13 bases between them. The germline gives CDR1 LGHNA, CDR2 YSLEER. CDR3 length equals 17 residues. This CDR3 reads CASSQGVVGGNTGELFF. For the CDR3, the DNA is TGCGCCAGCAGCCAAGGGGTCGTGGGGGGGAACACCGGGGAGCTGTTTTTT.

The rearrangement links TRBV10-3 to TRBJ2-3, with D possibly matching TRBD2 (6 bases). Trimming stripped 2 bases from V and 1 base from J, with 10 bases between. Germline loops: CDR1 ENHRY, CDR2 SYGVKD. The CDR3 has 15 residues. Here the CDR3 DNA reads TGTGCCATCAGTGAGCGGGGGTTTGGCACAGATACGCAGTATTTT. Amino acids: CAISERGFGTDTQYF.

Points on this clone: At one of its ends the junction is not consistent with the germline gene, which may arise from a read error. The gene calls are TRBV5-8 and TRBJ2-7; D remains unclear. Germline lookup yields CDR1 SGHTS and CDR2 YDEGEE. The CDR3 contains 11 residues. Written as DNA, the CDR3 is TGTGCCAGCCGCTTCTCGTCCGAGCAGTACTTC. Amino acids: CASRFSSEQYF.

The chain couples TRBV4-1 to TRBJ1-3, with TRBD1 as a possible D gene (5 bases). V was trimmed by 5 bases and J by 2 bases, leaving 13 bases between them. The CDR3 length is 15 residues. The germline V gene encodes CDR1 MGHRA and CDR2 YSYEKL. The CDR3 DNA sequence: TGCGCCAGCAGCGAGGGACCGTGGGCTGGAAACACCATATATTTT. This codes for CASSEGPWAGNTIYF.

The chain uses TRBV5-4 and TRBJ1-1; possible D gene TRBD1, 5 bases. The V end lost 4 bases, the J end lost 1 base, and 14 bases lay between the germline ends. This CDR3 has 15 amino acids. Germline V lookup: CDR1 SGHNT, CDR2 YYREEE (reference sequence). The CDR3 DNA sequence: TGTGCCAGCAGCGAGATAAACAGGAAGAACACTGAAGCTTTCTTT. It codes for CASSEINRKNTEAFF.

V is TRBV30 and J is TRBJ2-5; D remains ambiguous. Germline V gene data show CDR1 as GTSNPN and CDR2 as SVGIG (reference sequence). Trimming shortened V by 1 base and J by 2 bases, and 2 bases separated the two germline ends. The CDR3 spans 11 residues. Here the CDR3 reads CAWSAQETQYF. The CDR3 coding sequence is TGTGCCTGGAGTGCGCAAGAGACCCAGTACTTC.

This chain joins TRBV19 and TRBJ1-1; no clear D gene. The V end lost 3 bases, the J end lost 1 base, and 6 bases lay between the germline ends. This CDR3 has 13 amino acids. CDR1 and CDR2 from the germline V gene are LNHDA and SQIVND (reference sequence). The CDR3 loop reads CASSITENTEAFF. Here the CDR3 DNA reads TGTGCCAGTAGTATCACAGAGAACACTGAAGCTTTCTTT.

The chain employs TRBV2 and TRBJ1-5; maybe TRBD1 (5 bases). Germline lookup yields CDR1 SNHLY and CDR2 FYNNEI. There are 16 residues in the CDR3. Trimming removed 8 bases from V and 1 base from J, with 18 bases in between. The CDR3 bases are TGTGCCAGCGGGGGGGACCGGATCCCAAGCAATCAGCCCCAGCATTTT. Its protein is CASGGDRIPSNQPQHF.

The V gene is TRBV27, the J gene TRBJ1-1, with D perhaps TRBD1 (5 bases). Germline CDR1 and CDR2: MNHEY and SMNVEV (reference sequence). Trimming pared 0 bases from V and 7 bases from J, leaving 9 bases between. This CDR3 has 13 amino acids. The CDR3 DNA reads TGTGCCAGCAGTTTATCGCCGCAGGGTGAAGCTTTCTTT. It codes for CASSLSPQGEAFF.